One sample yielded the 29 T cell receptor beta chains listed below, sequenced in a study of cytomegalovirus exposure and HLA in healthy donors. The repertoire was sequenced with immunoSEQ multiplex PCR; TCRdb's copy has only in-frame clones and lacks some. The sample has tens of thousands of clones; 95% to 97% are singletons. Sequenced: PBMCs. All receptors derive from a man between 18 and 35 years old in good health and CMV-seronegative.

The chain links TRBV30 to TRBJ1-2, with TRBD1 identical over 10 bases. CDR3 length: 12 residues. Per the germline V gene, CDR1 is GTSNPN and CDR2 is SVGIG (reference sequence). V was pared by 5 bases and J by 8 bases, with 5 bases of the junction left unmatched. The CDR3 reads CAWGQGGKGYTF. CDR3 nucleotides: TGTGCCTGGGGACAGGGGGGTAAGGGCTACACCTTC.

The CDR3 DNA follows: TGTGCCAGCAGCTACATGACTAGCGCAGATACGCAGTATTTT. Its protein product is CASSYMTSADTQYF. The genes are TRBV5-8 and TRBJ2-3; 8 nucleotides match TRBD2. The CDR3 spans 14 residues. After removal of 3 bases from V and 4 bases from J, the junction contained 4 bases not matched to a gene. CDR1 SGHTS and CDR2 YDEGEE come from the germline V gene.

This sequence joins TRBV27 and TRBJ2-7; 7 bases agree with TRBD1. CDR1 is MNHEY and CDR2 is SMNVEV in the germline V gene (reference sequence). The CDR3 has 14 residues. Losses at the gene ends were 4 bases for V and 7 bases for J; bases not matched to a gene: 10. The CDR3, as DNA: TGTGCCAGCAGTTCAATGGGTACAGGGGAGGAGCAGTACTTC. Amino acids: CASSSMGTGEEQYF.

The V and J genes are TRBV29-1 and TRBJ2-5, with 12 bases matching TRBD2. The CDR3 is 16 residues long. Germline values: CDR1 SQVTM, CDR2 ANQGSEA. V lost 1 base, J lost 2 bases, and 5 bases stayed unmatched. This CDR3 is CSVEAYGTSGQETQYF. Written as DNA, the CDR3 is TGCAGCGTTGAAGCCTACGGGACTAGCGGGCAAGAGACCCAGTACTTC. Looking up the rest from reference TRBV29-1 and TRBJ2-5 gives the full variable domain: SAVISQKPSRDICQRGTSLTIQCQVDSQVTMMFWYRQQPGQSLTLIATANQGSEATYESGFVIDKFPISRPNLTFSTLTVSNMSPEDSSIYLCSVEAYGTSGQETQYFGPGTRLLVL.

Only one count was recorded for this clone. This chain connects TRBV5-1 to TRBJ2-2; D unresolved. The CDR3 runs 14 residues. The germline CDR1 and CDR2 sequences are SGHRS and YFSETQ. Trimming cost V 1 base and J 5 bases, with 9 bases left between them. This CDR3 reads CASSLPQSTGELFF. The DNA for the CDR3 is TGCGCCAGCAGCTTGCCTCAGTCGACCGGGGAGCTGTTTTTT.

This rearrangement joins TRBV5-1 to TRBJ1-1, with no clear D. V was shortened by 1 base and J by 1 base, with 8 bases between the two germline ends. The germline gives CDR1 SGHRS, CDR2 YFSETQ. The CDR3 extends over 14 amino acids. Here the CDR3 reads CASSLLQTNTEAFF. CDR3 DNA sequence: TGCGCCAGCAGCTTGTTACAGACGAACACTGAAGCTTTCTTT.

The chain employs TRBV18 and TRBJ2-3; perhaps TRBD2 as D (5 bases). V lost 3 bases and J lost 4, with 17 bases in between. Germline CDR1 is KGHSH and CDR2 is LQKENI. This CDR3 comprises 16 residues. The CDR3 DNA reads as TGTGCCAGCTCACCCGGGCTAGCCTCACTCGCAGATACGCAGTATTTT. It encodes CASSPGLASLADTQYF.

The chain recombines TRBV18 with TRBJ1-1; tentative D call: TRBD1 (6 bases). CDR1 KGHSH and CDR2 LQKENI come from the germline V gene. V lost 3 bases and J 4 bases, leaving 12 bases between the germline ends. This CDR3 spans 14 amino acids. The CDR3 coding sequence is TGTGCCAGCTCACCGTACAGGGATAGCACTGAAGCTTTCTTT. Translating gives CASSPYRDSTEAFF.

This clone has only one observation. This chain links TRBV29-1 with TRBJ2-1, with 13 bases fitting TRBD2. CDR1 and CDR2 from the germline V gene are SQVTM and ANQGSEA. The CDR3 is 14 amino acids. V shed 6 bases and J 11 bases; nucleotides not matched to a gene: 10. For the CDR3, the DNA is TGCAGCGTGGGGACTAGCGGGGATAGATTTAAGCAGTTCTTC. Its protein product is CSVGTSGDRFKQFF.

This chain connects TRBV30 to TRBJ1-2; 7 nucleotides align to TRBD1. The germline V gene encodes CDR1 GTSNPN and CDR2 SVGIG (reference sequence). This CDR3 is built from 14 residues. V shed 4 bases and J 1 base; nucleotides not matched to a gene: 6. The CDR3 region has the DNA TGTGCCTGGATGGCGGGACAGTATAACTATGGCTACACCTTC. Its protein is CAWMAGQYNYGYTF.

The rearrangement joins TRBV10-3 to TRBJ1-1, with D maybe TRBD1 (6 bases). The CDR3 has 11 amino acids. Trimming took off 10 bases at V and 3 bases at J, with 9 bases between the two ends. Germline-derived CDR1 and CDR2 are ENHRY and SYGVKD. The CDR3 region has the DNA TGTGCCACCGGACAGTACACTGAAGCTTTCTTT. Its protein product is CATGQYTEAFF.

The chain links TRBV10-3 to TRBJ2-5; maybe TRBD1 (6 bases). Germline V gives CDR1 ENHRY, CDR2 SYGVKD. Trimming shortened V by 6 bases and J by 5 bases, and 16 bases separated the two germline ends. The CDR3 covers 14 residues. The CDR3, as DNA: TGTGCCATCAGCGACCAGGGGATTGACGAGACCCAGTACTTC. Translating gives CAISDQGIDETQYF.

V usage is TRBV11-2 and J usage is TRBJ2-7, with 7 nucleotides matching TRBD2. The CDR3 is made up of 15 amino acids. The V segment lost 5 bases and the J segment 1 base; nucleotides outside the gene matches: 8. Per germline, CDR1 SGHAT and CDR2 FQNNGV. This CDR3 is CASSIPFGRSYEQYV. As DNA, the CDR3 is TGTGCCAGCAGCATCCCGTTCGGGAGGTCCTACGAGCAGTACGTC.

The genes are TRBV30 and TRBJ1-2; TRBD1 is a possible D gene (6 bases). Trimming removed 3 bases at V and 2 bases at J, with 10 bases between. The CDR3 extends over 13 amino acids. Germline V lookup: CDR1 GTSNPN, CDR2 SVGIG (reference sequence). The CDR3 loop reads CAWRQGSNYGYTF. For the CDR3, the DNA is TGTGCCTGGAGGCAGGGGAGCAACTATGGCTACACCTTC.

The genes are TRBV5-1 and TRBJ2-2; D might be TRBD1 (5 bases). The V and J ends lost 4 bases and 5 bases respectively, with 18 bases between them. This CDR3 spans 16 amino acids. The germline CDR1 and CDR2 sequences are SGHRS and YFSETQ. The CDR3 region is CASSPTPGMGTGELFF. The CDR3 nucleotides read TGCGCCAGCAGCCCCACCCCAGGGATGGGGACCGGGGAGCTGTTTTTT.

The genes are TRBV7-2 and TRBJ1-1; no clear D gene. The CDR3 spans 13 residues. V lost 5 bases and J 7 bases, leaving 14 bases between the germline ends. Germline lookup yields CDR1 SGHTA and CDR2 FQGNSA. The DNA for the CDR3 is TGTGCCAGCAGCATCGTACGAGGAATTGAAGCTTTCTTT. As protein: CASSIVRGIEAFF.

The chain couples TRBV25-1 to TRBJ1-2, with 7 bases lining up with TRBD1. V lost 4 bases and J lost 6; bases outside the gene matches: 2. This CDR3 is built from 12 residues. Germline CDR1 reads MGHDK; CDR2 reads SYGVNS. Here the CDR3 DNA reads TGTGCCAGCAGTGGACAGGGCCATGGCTACACCTTC. This codes for CASSGQGHGYTF.

The chain has TRBV7-9 and TRBJ2-5, with 7 nucleotides matching TRBD2. Germline trimming cut 0 bases from V and 5 bases from J; bases unmatched to any gene: 6. CDR1 is SEHNR and CDR2 is FQNEAQ in the germline V gene (reference sequence). This CDR3 contains 15 residues. The CDR3 loop is CASSLAGGGRETQYF. DNA for the CDR3: TGTGCCAGCAGCTTAGCGGGCGGGGGACGGGAGACCCAGTACTTC.

This clone was picked up one time. The J gene is TRBJ2-3, the V gene TRBV6-1, with D perhaps matching TRBD2 (5 bases). The CDR3 spans 14 residues. The V gene lost 9 bases and the J gene lost 1 base, with 14 bases spanning the gap. CDR1 is MNHNS, CDR2 SASEGT, per germline. CDR3 loop: CASTFFGGTDTQYF. The DNA of the CDR3 is TGTGCCAGTACCTTTTTCGGGGGCACAGATACGCAGTATTTT.

This sequence joins TRBV5-1 and TRBJ1-4; the D is unclear. The germline gives CDR1 SGHRS, CDR2 YFSETQ. This CDR3 contains 16 residues. Trimming took off 1 base at V and 7 bases at J, with 17 bases between the two ends. For the CDR3, the DNA is TGCGCCAGCAGCTTGTCGCCCCCCGATGGGAGTGAAAAACTGTTTTTT. This translates into CASSLSPPDGSEKLFF.

The V and J genes are TRBV9 and TRBJ1-1, with 7 nucleotides matching TRBD1. V lost 4 bases, J lost 4 bases, and 16 bases stayed unmatched. The CDR3 contains 17 residues. CDR1 and CDR2 (germline): SGDLS, YYNGEE. The CDR3 region has the DNA TGTGCCAGCAGCCTGCGACAGGGACGAAAGGAAGCCACTGAAGCTTTCTTT. Translation: CASSLRQGRKEATEAFF.

To note about this clone: Other DNA sequences in the sample encode the same CDR3. The chain has TRBV14 and TRBJ2-1, with D possibly being TRBD2 (6 bases). Germline loops: CDR1 SGHDN, CDR2 FVKESK. This CDR3 spans 16 amino acids. V lost 2 bases and J 2 bases, leaving 13 bases between the germline ends. DNA of the CDR3: TGTGCCAGCAGCCAATTAACAGGAGGGACCTACAATGAGCAGTTCTTC. It codes for CASSQLTGGTYNEQFF.

The chain uses TRBV7-9 and TRBJ1-2, with a possible D match to TRBD1 (6 bases). V was clipped by 1 base and J by 1 base, with 10 bases between them. Germline CDR1 is SEHNR and CDR2 is FQNEAQ (reference sequence). The CDR3 consists of 15 residues. In DNA, the CDR3 is TGTGCCAGCAGCTTAGGGACAGATTATAACTATGGCTACACCTTC. Encoded protein: CASSLGTDYNYGYTF.

The V call is TRBV28, the J call TRBJ2-4; 9 bases match TRBD2. The CDR3 loop spans 16 amino acids. Looked up from germline, CDR1 is MDHEN and CDR2 is SYDVKM. Unmatched junction bases numbered 16, after V lost 8 bases and J lost 8 bases. The CDR3 here is CASGNQAGGMIDIQYF. CDR3 DNA: TGTGCCAGCGGGAACCAAGCGGGGGGCATGATTGACATTCAGTACTTC. Together with reference TRBV28 and TRBJ2-4, the CDR3 gives the full variable domain: DVKVTQSSRYLVKRTGEKVFLECVQDMDHENMFWYRQDPGLGLRLIYFSYDVKMKEKGDIPEGYSVSREKKERFSLILESASTNQTSMYLCASGNQAGGMIDIQYFGAGTRLSVL.

The gene calls are TRBV9 and TRBJ2-1; 9 bases are a match to TRBD2. V shed 4 bases, J shed 4 bases, and the junction held 6 bases outside the gene matches. The CDR3 consists of 15 residues. Germline loops: CDR1 SGDLS, CDR2 YYNGEE. The CDR3 region has the DNA TGTGCCAGCAGCCCGGGGACTAGCCGTTACAATGAGCAGTTCTTC. Translation gives CASSPGTSRYNEQFF.

The chain recombines TRBV5-1 with TRBJ2-5; TRBD1 matches 7 bases. CDR1 is SGHRS and CDR2 is YFSETQ in the germline V gene. V lost 1 base to trimming and J lost 5 bases; unmatched junction nucleotides: 5. The CDR3 is made up of 14 amino acids. CDR3 nucleotide sequence: TGCGCCAGCAGCTTGCAGGGGGTAGGGGAGACCCAGTACTTC. Translated: CASSLQGVGETQYF.

This chain links TRBV7-3 with TRBJ2-2; 7 nucleotides line up with TRBD2. The J segment lost 0 bases and the V segment lost 5 bases, leaving 9 bases of the junction unmatched. The CDR3 spans 17 residues. Germline CDR1 reads SGHTA; CDR2 reads FQGTGA. The CDR3 DNA reads TGTGCCAGCAGCCGCACCTACAGCGGGACGAACACCGGGGAGCTGTTTTTT. The encoded protein is CASSRTYSGTNTGELFF.

This clone came up once. This chain connects TRBV6-5 to TRBJ1-2; D is perhaps TRBD1 (6 bases). Germline lookup yields CDR1 MNHEY and CDR2 SVGAGI. Trimming removed 6 bases from V and 8 bases from J, with 19 bases in between. The CDR3 contains 14 residues. The chain's CDR3 is CASSRNGDRRGYTF. CDR3 DNA sequence: TGTGCCAGCAGCAGAAATGGCGACAGGCGGGGCTACACCTTC.

This sequence joins TRBV7-9 and TRBJ1-1; TRBD1 agrees at 7 bases. From germline, CDR1 is SEHNR and CDR2 FQNEAQ (reference sequence). The ends lost 5 bases at V and 0 bases at J; junction bases unmatched: 3. This CDR3 contains 14 residues. The CDR3: CASSLGQVNTEAFF. CDR3 sequence (DNA): TGTGCCAGCAGCCTTGGACAGGTGAACACTGAAGCTTTCTTT. The full variable domain, in which reference TRBV7-9 and TRBJ1-1 provide the parts outside the CDR3, is DTGVSQNPRHKITKRGQNVTFRCDPISEHNRLYWYRQTLGQGPEFLTYFQNEAQLEKSRLLSDRFSAERPKGSFSTLEIQRTEQGDSAMYLCASSLGQVNTEAFFGQGTRLTVV.